Listed below are T cell receptor beta chains from one sample, sequenced in a study of blood T cell repertoires in COVID-19. The method was immunoSEQ multiplex PCR; TCRdb's version includes in-frame clones alone and lacks a portion of them. The repertoire has about 35,000 clones, 82% of them found once; the top ten carry about two fifths. The sample comprised peripheral blood. The receptors were gathered from an older man with active or convalescent COVID-19. Both conserved end residues are part of each CDR3. Each record gives: clone size, V gene, CDR3 protein. Clone size is shown for a subset of rows, as once, few, many or a class of expanded clone.

>NA|TRBV7-2
CALGNQVGTDTQYF
>NA|TRBV7-2
CASSPYRGTQYF
>NA|TRBV11-3
CASSLRGYEQYF
>NA|TRBV28
CASYRQGLNQPQHF
>NA|TRBV28
CASSTPGTVGTQYF
>NA|TRBV9
CASSVRPGGNTEAFF
>once|TRBV19
CASSITTQPTGELFF
>NA|TRBV30
CAWTTGTGPGYTF
>few|TRBV28
CASSHYEQYF
>NA|TRBV5-1
CASSLEVGPGTQYF
>NA|TRBV7-9
CASSSPGTATGELFF
>NA|TRBV6-5
CASSPRRQSDTQYF
>NA|TRBV25-1
CASSDRGTGALTEAFF
>NA|TRBV9
CASSVATGDYGYTF
>NA|TRBV7-2
CASSMGSGRAGETQYF
>NA|TRBV7-6
CASSLIQGPSTGELFF
>NA|TRBV5-1
CASNSIRGSTGELFF
>NA|TRBV5-4
CASSSRGFSADTQYF
>NA|TRBV28
CASSLRGTYQETQYF
>NA|TRBV5-4
CASSFTGTGINSPLHF
>few|TRBV9
CASSGTSGNFDTQYF
>NA|TRBV5-4
CASSLGLAGEETQYF
>once|TRBV7-2
CASSLSQGSIGEQFF
>NA|TRBV19
CASSKEPGQGSSNQPQHF
>NA|TRBV11-3
CASSPEWGRYEQYF
>few|TRBV5-1
CASSDLLAGVTDTQYF
>NA|TRBV20-1
CSASRYSNQPQHF
>NA|TRBV5-1
CASSLESIVFNEQFF
>NA|TRBV27
CASSATSGTDTQYF
>NA|TRBV2
CASGRDEQFF
>NA|TRBV7-9
CASRHDRDYGYTF
>NA|TRBV9
CASSVGLADENTGELFF
>NA|TRBV7-8
CASSSLGVSSYNEQFF
>NA|TRBV7-8
CASSLVGTDNQPQHF